Sequencing of this T cell receptor (beta chain) was carried out in a study of T cell clonality in common variable immunodeficiency. This clone occurred many times. Its cognate antigen is unknown. Read data end 3 residues before the CDR3 end; the end is taken from the germline J gene. Germline lookup yields CDR1 DFQATT and CDR2 SNEGSKA (reference sequence). Unmatched junction bases numbered 10, after V lost 6 bases and J lost 6 bases. The CDR3 covers 13 residues. Profiling relied on immunoSEQ multiplex PCR, and the TCRdb table lists in-frame clones only, not all of them. The sample yields about 34,000 clones, without any singletons. Overall study results and limits: Fewer deletions and N-nucleotide insertions were reportedly seen in common variable immunodeficiency TCR beta sequences.

This receptor was taken from a human donor with common variable immunodeficiency. Sequenced input: peripheral blood mononuclear cells. J is TRBJ1-1 and V is TRBV20-1, with 7 nucleotides matching TRBD1. CDR3: CSATSGGRAEAFF. The part of the CDR3 DNA that was read is TGCAGTGCCACTTCAGGGGGTAGGGCTGAA.